This T cell receptor (beta chain) is drawn from a study of blood T cell repertoires in COVID-19. Study background: Nucleic acid was either cDNA or gDNA, and it came from T cells, B-cell-depleted T cells, or PBMCs.

Sequenced by immunoSEQ multiplex PCR; TCRdb stores in-frame clones only, minus some. The repertoire holds 150,000 to 200,000 clones, with 80% to 85% as singletons. Germline lookup yields CDR1 SGHRS and CDR2 YFSETQ. The ends were cut back, 1 base at V and 6 bases at J, with 13 bases in the middle. This CDR3 region has 14 residues. The rearrangement uses TRBV5-1 and TRBJ1-2; D might be TRBD1 (5 bases). The sample was peripheral blood. The clonotype was recovered from a woman younger than 45 with acute or convalescent COVID-19. CDR3 residues: CASSLKFGTDGYTF. The CDR3 DNA reads TGCGCCAGCAGCTTGAAATTCGGGACTGATGGCTACACCTTC. Supplemented by reference TRBV5-1 and TRBJ1-2, the full variable domain reads KAGVTQTPRYLIKTRGQQVTLSCSPISGHRSVSWYQQTPGQGLQFLFEYFSETQRNKGNFPGRFSGRQFSNSRSEMNVSTLELGDSALYLCASSLKFGTDGYTFGSGTRLTVV.